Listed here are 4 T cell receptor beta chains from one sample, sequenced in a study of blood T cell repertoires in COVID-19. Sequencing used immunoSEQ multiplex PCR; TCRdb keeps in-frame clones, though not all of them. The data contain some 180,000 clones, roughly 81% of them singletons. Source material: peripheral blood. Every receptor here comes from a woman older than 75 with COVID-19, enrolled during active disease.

The CDR3 bases are TGTGCCAGCAGTCCCCTCCCGGGTTTCACTGAAGCTTTCTTT. It encodes CASSPLPGFTEAFF. The rearrangement links TRBV6-5 to TRBJ1-1; no definite D call. There are 14 residues in the CDR3. Between the trimmed V and J ends, which lost 5 bases and 4 bases, there was a span of 14 bases. Germline assignment: CDR1 MNHEY and CDR2 SVGAGI.

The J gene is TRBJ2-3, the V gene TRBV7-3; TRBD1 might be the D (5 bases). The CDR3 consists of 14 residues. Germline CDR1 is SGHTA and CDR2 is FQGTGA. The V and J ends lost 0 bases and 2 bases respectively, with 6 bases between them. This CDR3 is CASSLTQDTDTQYF. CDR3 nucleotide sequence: TGTGCCAGCAGCTTAACACAGGACACAGATACGCAGTATTTT.

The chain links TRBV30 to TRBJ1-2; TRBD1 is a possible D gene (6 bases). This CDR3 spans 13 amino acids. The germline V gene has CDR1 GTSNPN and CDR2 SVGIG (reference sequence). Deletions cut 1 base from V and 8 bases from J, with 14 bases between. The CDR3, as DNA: TGTGCCTGGAGTGCGAGAGGGGGGGTAGGCTACACCTTC. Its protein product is CAWSARGGVGYTF.

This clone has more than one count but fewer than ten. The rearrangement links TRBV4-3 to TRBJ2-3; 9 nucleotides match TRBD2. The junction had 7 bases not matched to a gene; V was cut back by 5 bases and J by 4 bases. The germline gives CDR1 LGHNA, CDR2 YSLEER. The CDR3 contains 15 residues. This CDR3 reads CASSYGLASSDTQYF. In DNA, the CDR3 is TGCGCCAGCAGCTACGGACTAGCGAGCTCAGATACGCAGTATTTT.